Presented here are 28 T cell receptor beta chains from one specimen sequenced in a study of cytomegalovirus exposure and HLA in healthy donors. It was with 60 Vbeta and 13 Jbeta primers that the PCR ran. Data came from immunoSEQ multiplex PCR; TCRdb stores just in-frame clones and leaves some out. In the table there are roughly 190,000 clones, around 78% of which are singletons. Sequencing used PBMCs. Receptors originate from a woman aged 25 to 39 in good health and CMV-seropositive.

The genes are TRBV6-1 and TRBJ1-2; 8 nucleotides line up with TRBD1. The junction had 14 bases not matched to a gene; V was cut back by 1 base and J by 4 bases. CDR3 length equals 18 residues. Germline CDR1 MNHNS, CDR2 SASEGT. This CDR3 reads CASSEVFSGGGLGYGYTF. The CDR3 coding sequence is TGTGCCAGCAGTGAAGTGTTTTCAGGGGGCGGACTTGGCTATGGCTACACCTTC.

V gene TRBV27 combines with J gene TRBJ2-7; a weak D match, TRBD2 (6 bases). This CDR3 has 12 amino acids. Trimming stripped 4 bases from V and 5 bases from J, with 9 bases between. Germline lookup yields CDR1 MNHEY and CDR2 SMNVEV (reference sequence). CDR3 residues: CASSSGEDEQYF. CDR3 in DNA: TGTGCCAGCAGTTCGGGAGAGGACGAGCAGTACTTC.

The CDR3 DNA reads TGTGCCAGCAGCCCGTCCGGGACAGGGGGTGAAAAACTGTTTTTT. This gives the protein CASSPSGTGGEKLFF. The chain combines TRBV27 with TRBJ1-4; 11 bases match TRBD1. This CDR3 has 15 amino acids. Germline lookup yields CDR1 MNHEY and CDR2 SMNVEV (reference sequence). Trimming took 6 bases from V and 7 from J; bases not matched to a gene: 7. Combining the CDR3 with reference TRBV27 and TRBJ1-4 gives the whole variable domain EAQVTQNPRYLITVTGKKLTVTCSQNMNHEYMSWYRQDPGLGLRQIYYSMNVEVTDKGDVPEGYKVSRKEKRNFPLILESPSPNQTSLYFCASSPSGTGGEKLFFGSGTQLSVL.

The chain couples TRBV5-1 to TRBJ1-2, with a weak D call TRBD1 (5 bases). The V end was cut by 4 bases, the J end by 8 bases, with 15 bases between. This CDR3 contains 13 residues. Germline CDR1 is SGHRS and CDR2 is YFSETQ. CDR3 in amino acids: CASSPNQGAGYTF. Written as DNA, the CDR3 is TGCGCCAGCAGCCCGAACCAGGGCGCCGGCTACACCTTC.

The V and J genes are TRBV12-5 and TRBJ1-2; TRBD1 matches 8 bases. Germline V gives CDR1 LGHNT, CDR2 FRNRAP. The CDR3 runs 14 residues. V shed 5 bases and J 4 bases; nucleotides not matched to a gene: 6. CDR3: CASGADRDSYGYTF. The CDR3 nucleotides are TGTGCTAGTGGTGCGGACAGGGATTCCTATGGCTACACCTTC.

The rearrangement uses TRBV27 and TRBJ1-5; D is possibly TRBD1 (5 bases). There are 15 residues in the CDR3. The germline gives CDR1 MNHEY, CDR2 SMNVEV (reference sequence). V was cut by 6 bases and J by 0 bases, with 12 bases left in between. CDR3 coding DNA: TGTGCCAGCAGGAGGGAGGGGTATAGCAATCAGCCCCAGCATTTT. Translated, it gives CASRREGYSNQPQHF.

This clone was seen once. The DNA of the CDR3 is TGCAGCTCTCAGGGACAGGTGAACACTGAAGCTTTCTTT. Residues: CSSQGQVNTEAFF. The chain recombines TRBV29-1 with TRBJ1-1, with 8 positions matching TRBD1. The CDR3 runs to 13 residues. The V gene's germline CDR1 is SQVTM and CDR2 ANQGSEA. V shed 8 bases, J shed 0 bases, and the junction held 5 bases outside the gene matches.

The genes are TRBV18 and TRBJ2-7; 11 nucleotides match TRBD2. V trimming: 2 bases; J trimming: 5 bases; junction bases outside the gene matches: 8. Germline loops: CDR1 KGHSH, CDR2 LQKENI. The CDR3 is 16 amino acids. The CDR3 DNA sequence: TGTGCCAGCTCACCATTGGCTCTAGCGGGGGGCAACGAGCAGTACTTC. Translated, it gives CASSPLALAGGNEQYF.

In its sample, this clone was seen once. The J gene is TRBJ1-2, the V gene TRBV5-6; D unresolved. Per the germline V gene, CDR1 is SGHDT and CDR2 is YYEEEE. Trimming stripped 2 bases from V and 4 bases from J, with 15 bases between. The CDR3 has 15 residues. The CDR3 DNA sequence: TGTGCCAGCAGCTTTCGATGGGAAGAGGGCTATGGCTACACCTTC. Amino acids: CASSFRWEEGYGYTF.

This chain links TRBV6-5 with TRBJ2-2; TRBD1 matches 8 bases. After removal of 5 bases from V and 6 bases from J, the junction contained 5 bases not matched to a gene. CDR1 is MNHEY and CDR2 is SVGAGI in the germline V gene. The CDR3 spans 14 residues. The CDR3 DNA is TGTGCCAGCAGTCGACGACAGGGGTCCGGGGAGCTGTTTTTT. Its translation: CASSRRQGSGELFF.

This chain connects TRBV30 to TRBJ2-7; 7 bases are shared with TRBD1. The CDR3 extends over 14 amino acids. The junction had 6 bases not matched to a gene; V was cut back by 3 bases and J by 1 base. Per germline, CDR1 GTSNPN and CDR2 SVGIG (reference sequence). Written as DNA, the CDR3 is TGTGCCTGGAGGGGCCGGGACAGATCCTACGAGCAGTACTTC. Amino acids: CAWRGRDRSYEQYF.

The chain couples TRBV18 to TRBJ2-2, with a possible D match to TRBD2 (7 bases). V was shortened by 1 base and J by 4 bases, with 16 bases between the two germline ends. The CDR3 length is 17 residues. Germline V gives CDR1 KGHSH, CDR2 LQKENI. The CDR3 DNA is TGTGCCAGCTCACCACTCGGTGGGGGGGGCACCACCGGGGAGCTGTTTTTT. Translating it yields CASSPLGGGGTTGELFF.

This clone was observed a single time. The junction and the germline gene differ at one end; a read error may be behind it. The V call is TRBV7-2, the J call TRBJ2-1; TRBD2 matches 8 bases. The CDR3 length is 15 residues. Germline loops: CDR1 SGHTA, CDR2 FQGNSA. The CDR3 DNA is TGTGCCAGCAGATTAGCGGGACTTGGTTACAATGAGCAGTTCTTC. This gives the protein CASRLAGLGYNEQFF.

J is TRBJ1-2 and V is TRBV7-2, with TRBD1 as a possible D gene (6 bases). CDR1 is SGHTA, CDR2 FQGNSA, per germline. This CDR3 region has 16 residues. The germline V and J ends were trimmed by 1 base and 4 bases, with 16 bases remaining between them. For the CDR3, the DNA is TGTGCCAGCAGCTTAGGTCATTTACAGGGAGCCTATGGCTACACCTTC. Residues: CASSLGHLQGAYGYTF.

The chain employs TRBV28 and TRBJ2-5; 9 positions match TRBD1. J gave up 3 bases and V 5 bases, and 7 bases lay outside the gene matches. The CDR3 is 15 residues long. Germline CDR1 is MDHEN and CDR2 is SYDVKM. CDR3 protein: CASSGVRQGEETQYF. CDR3 bases: TGTGCCAGCAGTGGAGTAAGACAGGGGGAAGAGACCCAGTACTTC. The full variable domain, with the rest looked up from reference TRBV28 and TRBJ2-5, is DVKVTQSSRYLVKRTGEKVFLECVQDMDHENMFWYRQDPGLGLRLIYFSYDVKMKEKGDIPEGYSVSREKKERFSLILESASTNQTSMYLCASSGVRQGEETQYFGPGTRLLVL.

This clone was found a few times. This chain connects TRBV10-3 to TRBJ2-5; perhaps TRBD2 as D (6 bases). Germline CDR1 and CDR2: ENHRY and SYGVKD. The CDR3 totals 14 residues. Between the trimmed V and J ends, which lost 0 bases and 1 base, there was a span of 6 bases. DNA for the CDR3: TGTGCCATCAGTGAGTCGGGGGGCCAAGAGACCCAGTACTTC. This encodes CAISESGGQETQYF.

The chain employs TRBV4-3 and TRBJ1-1; TRBD1 matches at 11 bases. This CDR3 is built from 14 residues. Looked up from germline, CDR1 is LGHNA and CDR2 is YSLEER. Trimming removed 3 bases from V and 6 bases from J; junction bases left unmatched: 3. The CDR3 loop is CASSQEGQGAEAFF. CDR3 nucleotide sequence: TGCGCCAGCAGCCAGGAGGGACAGGGGGCTGAAGCTTTCTTT.

This chain links TRBV18 with TRBJ1-2, with 9 bases that match TRBD1. The ends lost 5 bases at V and 8 bases at J; junction bases unmatched: 12. CDR1 is KGHSH, CDR2 LQKENI, per germline. The CDR3 is 15 amino acids. The CDR3 protein is CASSSSTGGETGYTF. DNA for the CDR3: TGTGCCAGCTCATCCTCGACAGGGGGGGAAACCGGCTACACCTTC.

The gene calls are TRBV5-6 and TRBJ1-3, with 9 bases fitting TRBD1. V trimming: 4 bases; J trimming: 4 bases; junction bases outside the gene matches: 6. The CDR3 consists of 15 residues. Germline V gene sequence: CDR1 SGHDT, CDR2 YYEEEE. The CDR3 DNA reads as TGTGCCAGCAGCCCTCCGACAGGGGGGGGAAACACCATATATTTT. Amino acid sequence: CASSPPTGGGNTIYF. Full variable domain (remainder filled in from reference TRBV5-6 and TRBJ1-3): DAGVTQSPTHLIKTRGQQVTLRCSPKSGHDTVSWYQQALGQGPQFIFQYYEEEERQRGNFPDRFSGHQFPNYSSELNVNALLLGDSALYLCASSPPTGGGNTIYFGEGSWLTVV.

The chain recombines TRBV5-1 with TRBJ1-5, with 12 positions matching TRBD1. After removal of 4 bases from V and 6 bases from J, the junction contained 5 bases not matched to a gene. CDR3 length: 15 amino acids. CDR1 and CDR2 (germline): SGHRS, YFSETQ. In DNA form, the CDR3 reads TGCGCCAGCAGCGAGGGACAGGGGGCTAGTCAGCCCCAGCATTTT. Protein product: CASSEGQGASQPQHF. Together with reference TRBV5-1 and TRBJ1-5, the CDR3 gives the full variable domain: KAGVTQTPRYLIKTRGQQVTLSCSPISGHRSVSWYQQTPGQGLQFLFEYFSETQRNKGNFPGRFSGRQFSNSRSEMNVSTLELGDSALYLCASSEGQGASQPQHFGDGTRLSIL.

This chain links TRBV28 with TRBJ1-2; 10 bases are shared with TRBD1. The CDR3 length is 15 residues. Germline-derived CDR1 and CDR2 are MDHEN and SYDVKM. The trim removed 3 bases at V and 3 bases at J, leaving 4 bases unmatched. The CDR3 DNA reads TGTGCCAGCAGTTTCCCTGGGACAGGGGACTATGGCTACACCTTC. As protein: CASSFPGTGDYGYTF.

The chain uses TRBV7-6 and TRBJ2-7, with 9 bases lining up with TRBD2. CDR1 and CDR2 (germline): SGHVS, FNYEAQ. V shed 2 bases, J shed 1 base, and the junction held 3 bases outside the gene matches. This CDR3 comprises 15 residues. The CDR3 DNA sequence: TGTGCCAGCAGCTTAAGCGGGGGGAGTTCCTACGAGCAGTACTTC. Residues: CASSLSGGSSYEQYF. Drawing the rest from reference TRBV7-6 and TRBJ2-7, the complete variable domain is GAGVSQSPRYKVTKRGQDVALRCDPISGHVSLYWYRQALGQGPEFLTYFNYEAQQDKSGLPNDRFSAERPEGSISTLTIQRTEQRDSAMYRCASSLSGGSSYEQYFGPGTRLTVT.

The chain has TRBV2 and TRBJ2-3; TRBD2 aligns across 8 bases. This CDR3 comprises 14 residues. The V gene end was trimmed by 4 bases and the J gene end by 3 bases; junction bases not matched to a gene: 3. The germline CDR1 and CDR2 sequences are SNHLY and FYNNEI. In nucleotides, the CDR3 is TGTGCCAGCAGTGGCGGGACTAGGACAGATACGCAGTATTTT. Protein sequence: CASSGGTRTDTQYF.

The V gene is TRBV4-3, the J gene TRBJ1-2; 7 bases align to TRBD1. Germline V CDR1 and CDR2: LGHNA, YSLEER. The CDR3 has 17 amino acids. After removal of 0 bases from V and 4 bases from J, the junction contained 11 bases not matched to a gene. CDR3 sequence: CASSQELGDSAGYGYTF. In DNA, the CDR3 is TGCGCCAGCAGCCAAGAATTGGGGGACAGTGCGGGCTATGGCTACACCTTC.

This chain connects TRBV6-6 to TRBJ1-2; tentatively, D is TRBD1 (5 bases). This CDR3 is 13 amino acids long. The V end lost 5 bases, the J end lost 8 bases, and 15 bases lay between the germline ends. Per germline, CDR1 MNHNY and CDR2 SVGAGI (reference sequence). CDR3 residues: CASSLQGVSGYTF. CDR3 nucleotides: TGTGCCAGCAGTCTACAAGGGGTGTCGGGCTACACCTTC.

The V call is TRBV6-5, the J call TRBJ1-2; 7 bases align to TRBD1. The CDR3 is 14 amino acids. Germline V CDR1 and CDR2: MNHEY, SVGAGI. Germline trimming cut 2 bases from V and 4 bases from J; bases unmatched to any gene: 4. The CDR3 spells CASSYIGGGYGYTF. CDR3 bases: TGTGCCAGCAGTTACATAGGGGGCGGCTATGGCTACACCTTC.

CDR3 nucleotides: TGTGCCAGCAGCTTAATGCGGGGGACTGAAGCTTTCTTT. Its translation: CASSLMRGTEAFF. The V call is TRBV11-3, the J call TRBJ1-1; perhaps TRBD1 as D (5 bases). The V end lost 2 bases, the J end lost 5 bases, and 9 bases lay between the germline ends. Germline CDR1 SGHNT, CDR2 YENEEA. This CDR3 region has 13 residues.

V gene TRBV6-1 combines with J gene TRBJ1-2; no reliable D call. V was pared by 2 bases and J by 2 bases, with 18 bases between. Germline CDR1 and CDR2: MNHNS and SASEGT. CDR3 length: 17 residues. DNA of the CDR3: TGTGCCAGCAGTGAACGTGCAGGAGGAGCAGGAAACTATGGCTACACCTTC. This translates into CASSERAGGAGNYGYTF.